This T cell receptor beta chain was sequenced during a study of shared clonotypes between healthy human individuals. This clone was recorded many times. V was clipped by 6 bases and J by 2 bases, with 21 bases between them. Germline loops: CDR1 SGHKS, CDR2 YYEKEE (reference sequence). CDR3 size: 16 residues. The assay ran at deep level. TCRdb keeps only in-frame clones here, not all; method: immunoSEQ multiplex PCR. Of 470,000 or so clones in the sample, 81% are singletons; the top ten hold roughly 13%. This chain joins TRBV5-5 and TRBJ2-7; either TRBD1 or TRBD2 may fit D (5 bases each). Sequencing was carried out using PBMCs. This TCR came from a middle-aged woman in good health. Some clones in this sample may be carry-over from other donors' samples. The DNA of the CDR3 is TGTGCCAGCACCAGGTGGGACGGCTTACGGACCTACGAGCAGTACTTC. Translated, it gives CASTRWDGLRTYEQYF.